The rows below give T cell receptor beta chains drawn from one sample of a study of cytomegalovirus exposure and HLA in healthy donors. Generated by immunoSEQ multiplex PCR, the TCRdb table keeps only in-frame clones and is missing some. The profile covers around 140,000 clones, with around 80% appearing a single time and under 2% taken by the ten largest. The sample comprised PBMCs. These receptors all stem from a woman in her thirties or forties in good health and CMV-seronegative. Each CDR3 is given with its conserved first and last residue. A D gene is named only where the DNA matches it firmly. Only part of the rows carry a size: once, few, many, or a class if the clone is expanded.

TRBD1 | TRBJ1-2 | TRBV7-8 | . | TGTGCCAGCAGCCCGCCGGACAGGACCTATGGCTACACCTTC | CASSPPDRTYGYTF
. | TRBJ2-7 | TRBV11-3 | . | TGTGCCAGCAGCCCGAGGGGGTATTACGAGCAGTACTTC | CASSPRGYYEQYF
. | TRBJ1-6 | TRBV19 | . | TGTGCCAGTAGTCTCTCGACAGCCAGCTCCTATAATTCACCCCTCCACTTT | CASSLSTASSYNSPLHF
TRBD1 | TRBJ2-4 | TRBV28 | few | TGTGCCAGCAGTCCCGAATACGGACAGGGGAGAAACATTCAGTACTTC | CASSPEYGQGRNIQYF
. | TRBJ2-2 | TRBV30 | . | TGTGCCTGGAGTCTCGCGGAGAACACCGGGGAGCTGTTTTTT | CAWSLAENTGELFF
. | TRBJ1-2 | TRBV30 | . | TGTGCCTGGAGTTTAGCGGTTAACTATGGCTACACCTTC | CAWSLAVNYGYTF
. | TRBJ1-2 | TRBV23-1 | . | TGCGCCAGCAGTCAATCAACAGGGCGGTTTTCCTATGGCTACACCTTC | CASSQSTGRFSYGYTF
TRBD2 | TRBJ2-3 | TRBV4-3 | . | TGCGCCAGCAGCCAAGGGACTAGTGGCGGGACAGATACGCAGTATTTT | CASSQGTSGGTDTQYF
. | TRBJ1-1 | TRBV5-1 | . | TGCGCCAGCAGCTTGATTGGGGGGGCTAGGACTGAAGCTTTCTTT | CASSLIGGARTEAFF
TRBD1 | TRBJ1-2 | TRBV4-3 | . | TGCGCCAGCAGCCAAGCATCGGGACAGGCTACCTATGGCTACACCTTC | CASSQASGQATYGYTF
TRBD1 | TRBJ1-1 | TRBV7-2 | . | TGTGCCAGCAGCTTAGTATGGCAGGGGGCCGTAGCTTTCTTT | CASSLVWQGAVAFF
TRBD1 | TRBJ1-1 | TRBV18 | once | TGTGCCAGCTCTTCCGGGACAGCCCACACTGAAGCTTTCTTT | CASSSGTAHTEAFF
TRBD1 | TRBJ1-2 | TRBV7-2 | few | TGTGCCAGCAGCTTGGGACAGGGGCATGGCTACACCTTC | CASSLGQGHGYTF
. | TRBJ1-4 | TRBV10-3 | . | TGTGCCATCAGTGGAGCCGGGGTAGAACTGTTTTTT | CAISGAGVELFF
. | TRBJ1-1 | TRBV15 | few | TGTGCCACCAGCAGATCGATAACTATGAACACTGAAGCTTTCTTT | CATSRSITMNTEAFF
. | TRBJ1-5 | TRBV19 | . | TGTGCCAGTAGTATGATGGGGGCAGGTAGCAATCAGCCCCAGCATTTT | CASSMMGAGSNQPQHF
. | TRBJ1-2 | TRBV7-2 | . | TGTGCCAGCAGCTTTGAACGGGGGGGGACTTCATATGGCTACACCTTC | CASSFERGGTSYGYTF
. | TRBJ1-2 | TRBV7-3 | . | TGTGCCAGCAGCTTAGGTGCAGGTTATGGCTACACCTTC | CASSLGAGYGYTF
TRBD2 | TRBJ2-1 | TRBV30 | . | TGTGCCTGGAGGCCTCCCGGTCTAGCGGGTCTCTACAATGAGCAGTTCTTC | CAWRPPGLAGLYNEQFF
. | TRBJ1-4 | TRBV5-1 | . | TGCGCCAGCAGCTTGGGGGACTATCGGGAAAAACTGTTTTTT | CASSLGDYREKLFF
TRBD1 | TRBJ1-2 | TRBV19 | . | TGTGCCAGTAGTGAAGCAGGGGGCGCGGGCTATGGCTACACCTTC | CASSEAGGAGYGYTF
TRBD1 | TRBJ1-3 | TRBV28 | . | TGTGCCAGCAGTACCCGCTGGACAGGGTCTGCGTCTGGAAACACCATATATTTT | CASSTRWTGSASGNTIYF
. | TRBJ2-1 | TRBV6-6 | . | TGTGCCAGCAGTCCCGACGGGAACTCCTACAATGAGCAGTTCTTC | CASSPDGNSYNEQFF
. | TRBJ1-3 | TRBV28 | . | TGTGCCAGCGGCAGAAGAAACACCATATATTTT | CASGRRNTIYF
TRBD1 | TRBJ1-1 | TRBV5-4 | . | TGTGCCAGCAGCCCGGGGGACAGGGGGCAGGACACTGAAGCTTTCTTT | CASSPGDRGQDTEAFF
TRBD1 | TRBJ1-2 | TRBV28 | once | TGTGCCAGCAGGTTGGGCCCGGGGACAGCTAACTATGGCTACACCTTC | CASRLGPGTANYGYTF
. | TRBJ1-4 | TRBV28 | . | TGTGCCAGCACCGAACAGCTGGGACACTTTGCAACTAATGAAAAACTGTTTTTT | CASTEQLGHFATNEKLFF
. | TRBJ2-1 | TRBV7-2 | once | TGTGCCAGCAGCTTAGTCGCTAGCGACTACAATGAGCAGTTCTTC | CASSLVASDYNEQFF
. | TRBJ2-1 | TRBV5-1 | . | TGCGCCAGCTCGACAGGGACTTTCTACTACAATGAGCAGTTCTTC | CASSTGTFYYNEQFF
TRBD2 | TRBJ2-3 | TRBV4-2 | once | TGTGCCAGCAGCCAGGTTACTAGCGGGAGCACAGATACGCAGTATTTT | CASSQVTSGSTDTQYF
. | TRBJ1-2 | TRBV4-1 | once | TGCGCCAGCAGCCAAGATATTACCTACGGAGCGGGTTATGGCTACACCTTC | CASSQDITYGAGYGYTF